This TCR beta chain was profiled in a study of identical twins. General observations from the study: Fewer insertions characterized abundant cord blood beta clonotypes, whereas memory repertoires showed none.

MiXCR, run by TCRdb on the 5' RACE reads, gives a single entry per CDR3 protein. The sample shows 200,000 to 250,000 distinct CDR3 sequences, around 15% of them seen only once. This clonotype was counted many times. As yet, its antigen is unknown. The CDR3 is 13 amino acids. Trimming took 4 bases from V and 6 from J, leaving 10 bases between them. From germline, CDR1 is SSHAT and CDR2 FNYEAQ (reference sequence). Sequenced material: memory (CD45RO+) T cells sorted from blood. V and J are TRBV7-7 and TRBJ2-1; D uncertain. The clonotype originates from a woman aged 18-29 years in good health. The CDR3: CASSSLIGNEQFF. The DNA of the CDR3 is TGTGCCAGCAGCTCTTTGATCGGCAATGAGCAGTTCTTC.